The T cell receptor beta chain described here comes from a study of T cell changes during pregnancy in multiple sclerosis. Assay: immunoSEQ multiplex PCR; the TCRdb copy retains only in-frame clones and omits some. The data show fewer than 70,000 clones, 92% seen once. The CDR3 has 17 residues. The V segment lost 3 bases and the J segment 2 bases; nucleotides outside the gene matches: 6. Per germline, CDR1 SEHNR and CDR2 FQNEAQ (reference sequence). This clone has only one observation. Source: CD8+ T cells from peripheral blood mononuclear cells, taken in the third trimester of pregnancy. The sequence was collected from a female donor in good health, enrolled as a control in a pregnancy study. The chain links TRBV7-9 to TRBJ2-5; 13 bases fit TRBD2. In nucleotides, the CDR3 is TGTGCCAGCAGCTTGGGACTAGCGGGGCTTACACAAGAGACCCAGTACTTC. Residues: CASSLGLAGLTQETQYF.